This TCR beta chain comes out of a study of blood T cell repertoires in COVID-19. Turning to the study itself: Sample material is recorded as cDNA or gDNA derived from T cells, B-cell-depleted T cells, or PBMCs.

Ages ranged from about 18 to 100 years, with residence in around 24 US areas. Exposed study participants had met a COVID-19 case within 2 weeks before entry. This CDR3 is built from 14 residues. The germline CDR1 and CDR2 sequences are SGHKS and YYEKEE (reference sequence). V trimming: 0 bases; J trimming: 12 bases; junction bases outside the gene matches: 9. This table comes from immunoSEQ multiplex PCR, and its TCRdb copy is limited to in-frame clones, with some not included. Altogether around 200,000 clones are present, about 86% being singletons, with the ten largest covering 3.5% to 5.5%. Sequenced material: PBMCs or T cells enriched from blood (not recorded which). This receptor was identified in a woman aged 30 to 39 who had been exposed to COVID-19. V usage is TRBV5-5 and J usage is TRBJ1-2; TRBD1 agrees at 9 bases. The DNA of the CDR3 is TGTGCCAGCAGCTTGGAGGGGACAGGGAGTCGAAACACCTTC. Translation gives CASSLEGTGSRNTF.